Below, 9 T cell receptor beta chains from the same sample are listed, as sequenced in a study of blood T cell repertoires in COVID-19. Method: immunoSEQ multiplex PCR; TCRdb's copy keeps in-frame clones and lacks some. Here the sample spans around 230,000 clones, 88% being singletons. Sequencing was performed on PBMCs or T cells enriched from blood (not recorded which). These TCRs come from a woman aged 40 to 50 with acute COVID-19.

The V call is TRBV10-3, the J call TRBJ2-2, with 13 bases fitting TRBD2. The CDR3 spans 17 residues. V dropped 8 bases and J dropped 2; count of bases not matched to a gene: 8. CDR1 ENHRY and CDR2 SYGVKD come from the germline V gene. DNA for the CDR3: TGTGCCATCCTGCTGACTAGCGGGGGGCCCAACACCGGGGAGCTGTTTTTT. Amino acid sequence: CAILLTSGGPNTGELFF.

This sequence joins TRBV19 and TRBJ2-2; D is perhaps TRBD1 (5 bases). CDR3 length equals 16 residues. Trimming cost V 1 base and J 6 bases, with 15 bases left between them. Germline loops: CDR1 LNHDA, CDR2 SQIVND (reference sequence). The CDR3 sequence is CASSIVAGFKPGELFF. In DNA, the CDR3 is TGTGCCAGTAGTATAGTGGCAGGGTTTAAACCCGGGGAGCTGTTTTTT.

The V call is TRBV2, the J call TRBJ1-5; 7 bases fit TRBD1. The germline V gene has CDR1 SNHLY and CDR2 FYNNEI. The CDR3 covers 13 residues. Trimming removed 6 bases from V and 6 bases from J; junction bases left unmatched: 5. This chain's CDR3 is CASREQGTQPQHF. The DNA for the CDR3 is TGTGCCAGCAGGGAACAGGGGACTCAGCCCCAGCATTTT.

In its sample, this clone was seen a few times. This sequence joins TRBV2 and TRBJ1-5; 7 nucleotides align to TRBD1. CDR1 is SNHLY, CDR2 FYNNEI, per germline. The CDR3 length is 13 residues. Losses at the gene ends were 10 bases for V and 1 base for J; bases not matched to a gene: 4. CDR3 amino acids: CATSGGSNQPQHF. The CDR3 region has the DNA TGTGCCACCTCAGGGGGGAGCAATCAGCCCCAGCATTTT.

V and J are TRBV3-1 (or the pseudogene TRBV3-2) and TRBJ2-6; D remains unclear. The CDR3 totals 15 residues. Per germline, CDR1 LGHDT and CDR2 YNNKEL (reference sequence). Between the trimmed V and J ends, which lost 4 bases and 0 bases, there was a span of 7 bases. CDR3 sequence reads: CASSLSLSGANVLTF. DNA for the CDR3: TGTGCCAGCAGCCTCTCACTCTCTGGGGCCAACGTCCTGACTTTC.

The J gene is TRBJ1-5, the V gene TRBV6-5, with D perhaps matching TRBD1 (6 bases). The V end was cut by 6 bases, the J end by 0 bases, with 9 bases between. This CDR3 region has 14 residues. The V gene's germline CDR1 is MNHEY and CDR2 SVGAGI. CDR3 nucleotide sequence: TGTGCCAGCAGCGGACAGTATAGCAATCAGCCCCAGCATTTT. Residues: CASSGQYSNQPQHF.

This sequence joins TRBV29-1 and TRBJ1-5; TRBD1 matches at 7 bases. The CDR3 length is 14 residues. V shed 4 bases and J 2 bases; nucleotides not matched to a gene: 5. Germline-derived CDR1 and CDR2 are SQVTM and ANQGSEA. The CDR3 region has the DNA TGCAGCGTTGGGTTTGGGACAGGCAATCAGCCCCAGCATTTT. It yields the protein CSVGFGTGNQPQHF.

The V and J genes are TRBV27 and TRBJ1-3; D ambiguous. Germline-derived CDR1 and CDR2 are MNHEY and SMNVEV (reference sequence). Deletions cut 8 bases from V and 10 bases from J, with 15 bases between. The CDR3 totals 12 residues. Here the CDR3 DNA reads TGTGCCAGCTGGACTTATCCGGAGACCATATATTTT. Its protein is CASWTYPETIYF.

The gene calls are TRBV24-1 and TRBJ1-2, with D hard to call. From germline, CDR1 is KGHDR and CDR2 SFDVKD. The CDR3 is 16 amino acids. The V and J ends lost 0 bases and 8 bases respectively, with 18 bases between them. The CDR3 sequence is CATSDLVTDYIQGYTF. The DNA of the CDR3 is TGTGCCACCAGTGATTTGGTAACCGACTACATTCAAGGCTACACCTTC.